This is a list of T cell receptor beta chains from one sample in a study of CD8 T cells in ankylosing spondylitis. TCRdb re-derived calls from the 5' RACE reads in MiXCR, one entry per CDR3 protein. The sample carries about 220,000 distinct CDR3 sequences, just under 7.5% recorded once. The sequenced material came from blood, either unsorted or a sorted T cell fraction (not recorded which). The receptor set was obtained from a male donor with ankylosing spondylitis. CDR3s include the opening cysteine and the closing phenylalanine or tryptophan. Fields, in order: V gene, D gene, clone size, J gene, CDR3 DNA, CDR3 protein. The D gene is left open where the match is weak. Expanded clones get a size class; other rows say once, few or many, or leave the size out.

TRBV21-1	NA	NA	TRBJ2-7	TGTGCCAGCAGCAAAGGAGCGGGACATTGCCCTTCCTACGAGCAGTACTTC	CASSKGAGHCPSYEQYF
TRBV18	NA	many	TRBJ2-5	TGTGCCAGCTCACCCGGGGACACTTGGGGCCAGTACTTC	CASSPGDTWGQYF
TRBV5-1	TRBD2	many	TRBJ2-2	TGCGCCAGCAGCTTGAATCCCGGGACTAGGGGCACCGGGGAGCTGTTTTTT	CASSLNPGTRGTGELFF
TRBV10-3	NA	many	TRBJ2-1	TGTGCCATCAGACTCGGGGACCTTTCTACCAATGAGCAGTTCTTC	CAIRLGDLSTNEQFF
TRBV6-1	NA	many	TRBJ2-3	TGTGCCAGCACCCCCCGACCTAGCAGGACAGATACGCAGTATTTT	CASTPRPSRTDTQYF
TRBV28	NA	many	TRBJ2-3	TGTGCCAGCAGTTTGATAGGGGCTTCCCCTGGAGCAGATACGCAGTATTTT	CASSLIGASPGADTQYF
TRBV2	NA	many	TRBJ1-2	TGTGCCAGCATGGACTATGGCTACACCTTC	CASMDYGYTF
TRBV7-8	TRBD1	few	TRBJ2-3	TGTGCCAGCAGCTTATTTCGGACAGGGCCTGGCACAGATACGCAGTATTTT	CASSLFRTGPGTDTQYF
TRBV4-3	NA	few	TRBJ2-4	TGCGCCAGCAGCCACGACCGGCCGGGCCGAATAGCCAAAAACATTCAGTACTTC	CASSHDRPGRIAKNIQYF
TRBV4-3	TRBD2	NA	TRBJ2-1	TGCGCCAGCAGCCACGGGGGGGGGGCATACAATGAGCAGTTCTTC	CASSHGGGAYNEQFF
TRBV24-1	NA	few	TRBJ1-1	TGTGCCACCAGTGAAACGGGCCTCGGAGCTGAAGCTTTCTTT	CATSETGLGAEAFF
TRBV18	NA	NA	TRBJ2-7	TGTGCCAGCTCACCGTCGAGATTCTACGAGCAGTACTTC	CASSPSRFYEQYF
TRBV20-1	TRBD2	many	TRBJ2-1	TGCAGTGCTCCTACTAGCGGGATCTACAATGAGCAGTTCTTC	CSAPTSGIYNEQFF
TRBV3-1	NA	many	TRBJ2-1	TGTGCCAGCGAGGGGGGAGTTTATTCCACGGGGTACAATGAGCAGTTCTTC	CASEGGVYSTGYNEQFF
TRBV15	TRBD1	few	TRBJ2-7	TGTGCCACCAGCACAGAGGGACAGGCCTCCTACGAGCAGTACTTC	CATSTEGQASYEQYF
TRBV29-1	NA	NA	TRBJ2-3	TGCAGCGTCCGTGACCCCGGACGGAGTACCCAGGATACGCAGTATTTT	CSVRDPGRSTQDTQYF
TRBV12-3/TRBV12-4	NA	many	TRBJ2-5	TGTGCCAGCAGTTCCCGGGCCCCAGTGTACCAAGAGACCCAGTACTTC	CASSSRAPVYQETQYF
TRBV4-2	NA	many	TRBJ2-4	TGTGCCAGCAGCCAAGACCATGGGAACATTCAGTACTTC	CASSQDHGNIQYF
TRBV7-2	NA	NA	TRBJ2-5	TGTGCCAGCAGCCCCTGGAGCGCGGAGACCCAGTACTTC	CASSPWSAETQYF
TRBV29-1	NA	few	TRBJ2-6	TGCAGCGTTGATTCAGGTCCTGGGGCCAACGTCCTGACTTTC	CSVDSGPGANVLTF
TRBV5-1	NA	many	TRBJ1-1	TGCGCCAGCAGTTACAGGGAGGGGACTGAAGCTTTCTTT	CASSYREGTEAFF
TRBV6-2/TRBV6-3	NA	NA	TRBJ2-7	TGTGCCAGCAAACGGGGGTTCACCTACGAGCAGTACTTC	CASKRGFTYEQYF
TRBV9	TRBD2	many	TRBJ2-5	TGTGCCAGCAGCGATAGCGGGGGGGCTCGAGAGACCCAGTACTTC	CASSDSGGARETQYF
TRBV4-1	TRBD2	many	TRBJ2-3	TGCGCCAGCAGCCAAGACGGACTAGCGGGCCATTCCACAGATACGCAGTATTTT	CASSQDGLAGHSTDTQYF
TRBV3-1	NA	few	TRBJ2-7	TGTGCCAGCAGCCAAGATCTGTACGGCGGAACCTACGAGCAGTACTTC	CASSQDLYGGTYEQYF
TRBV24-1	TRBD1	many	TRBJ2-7	TGTGCCACCAGTGCGCCCCCCGACAGGGGCCACGAGCAGTACTTC	CATSAPPDRGHEQYF
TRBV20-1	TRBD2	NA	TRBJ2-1	TGCAGTGCTAGGTCCACTAGCGGGGTCTACAATGAGCAGTTCTTC	CSARSTSGVYNEQFF
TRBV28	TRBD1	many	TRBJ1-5	TGTGCCAGCAGTGGGGACAGGCGGGGTCAGCCCCAGCATTTT	CASSGDRRGQPQHF
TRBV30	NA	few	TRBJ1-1	TGTGCCTGGAGTCTGGACAGGAACACTGAAGCTTTCTTT	CAWSLDRNTEAFF
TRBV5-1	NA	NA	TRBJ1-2	TGCGCCAGCAGTTCAAATGATGGCTACACCTTC	CASSSNDGYTF
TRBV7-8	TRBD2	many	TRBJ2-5	TGTGCCAGCAGCTTACGACTAGCGGGAGCCGAGACCCAGTACTTC	CASSLRLAGAETQYF
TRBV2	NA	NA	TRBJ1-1	TGTGCCAGCAGTGTAGGTGGACTCTCGAACACTGAAGCTTTCTTT	CASSVGGLSNTEAFF
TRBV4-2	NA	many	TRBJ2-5	TGTGCCAGCAGCCAAGAGGGGGAGGGGGCCGGAGAGACCCAGTACTTC	CASSQEGEGAGETQYF
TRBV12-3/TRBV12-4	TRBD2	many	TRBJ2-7	TGTGCCAGCAGTTTTGGCGGGAGCAACGAGCAGTACTTC	CASSFGGSNEQYF
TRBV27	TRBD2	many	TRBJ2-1	TGTGCCAGCAGCCAACTAGCGGGGGGCTTAAATGAGCAGTTCTTC	CASSQLAGGLNEQFF
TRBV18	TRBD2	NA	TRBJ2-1	TGTGCCAGCTCCGTGTCGGGGAGGGCTGGTGAGCAGTTCTTC	CASSVSGRAGEQFF
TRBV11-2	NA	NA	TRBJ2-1	TGTGCCAGCAGCTTAGCGGTGGGAGATTACTACAATGAGCAGTTCTTC	CASSLAVGDYYNEQFF
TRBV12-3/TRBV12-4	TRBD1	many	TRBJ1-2	TGTGCCAGCAGTTCAAATCCAAGGGGGCAAGATGGCTACACCTTC	CASSSNPRGQDGYTF
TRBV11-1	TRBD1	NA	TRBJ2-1	TGTGCCAGCAGACCCTCGGACAGGGCTCCCGTGGGAAACAATGAGCAGTTCTTC	CASRPSDRAPVGNNEQFF
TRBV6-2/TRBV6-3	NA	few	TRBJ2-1	TGTGCCAGCAGTCGTCCGGGGGAACTCGGGGGTCCGTACAATGAGCAGTTCTTC	CASSRPGELGGPYNEQFF
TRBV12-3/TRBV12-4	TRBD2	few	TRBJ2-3	TGTGCCAGCAACATTCCGGGACTAGCCAGCACAGATACGCAGTATTTT	CASNIPGLASTDTQYF
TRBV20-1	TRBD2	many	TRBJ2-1	TGCAGTGCTAGACCCCTAGCGGGGGGTTACAATGAGCAGTTCTTC	CSARPLAGGYNEQFF